Described below is a single T cell receptor beta chain sequence and its context. The sample is drawn from a study of T cells in Graves' hyperthyroidism and ophthalmopathy. The germline V gene has CDR1 KGHSH and CDR2 LQKENI. Trimming took off 6 bases at V and 10 bases at J, with 19 bases between the two ends. CDR3 size: 15 residues. Researchers amplified the TCR beta CDR3 regions from RNA transcripts. The HTBI primer set was used in a first-round RT-PCR of the TCR CDR3. One entry per CDR3 protein results from TCRdb running MiXCR on the multiplex PCR reads. The sample includes 700,000 or so distinct CDR3 sequences, around 13% of them seen just once.

This sequence originates from a woman in her 50s with Graves' ophthalmopathy. The gene calls are TRBV18 and TRBJ1-6; the D gene is possibly TRBD1 (5 bases). Sequencing was done on a sample of blood. The CDR3 region has the DNA TGTGCCAGCTCCCCCGCTGGGGGAGTAGGGTCACCCCTCCACTTT. Translating it yields CASSPAGGVGSPLHF. The entire variable domain, with the rest obtained from reference TRBV18 and TRBJ1-6, is as follows: NAGVMQNPRHLVRRRGQEARLRCSPMKGHSHVYWYRQLPEEGLKFMVYLQKENIIDESGMPKERFSAEFPKEGPSILRIQQVVRGDSAAYFCASSPAGGVGSPLHFGNGTRLTVT.